This TCR beta chain was retrieved from a study of blood T cell repertoires in COVID-19. Study-wide context: Collection of acute and convalescent COVID-19 samples took place in the United States, Italy and Spain. Nucleic acid was either cDNA or gDNA, and it came from T cells, B-cell-depleted T cells, or PBMCs.

The CDR3 runs 19 residues. Germline V gene lookup returns CDR1 LNHDA and CDR2 SQIVND (reference sequence). V lost 5 bases, J lost 0 bases, and 16 bases stayed unmatched. As processed by the authors: From reference gene primer amplification, estimates of nucleated cell counts were derived. Assay used: immunoSEQ multiplex PCR; TCRdb lists only in-frame clones, some missing. V and J calls and clone size follow that table, whereas D and trimming were derived from the DNA. The repertoire consists of about 30,000 clones, with 92% occurring once and the leading ten covering over 2%. The TCR sequence derives from a man aged 45-65 years with active COVID-19. J is TRBJ2-3 and V is TRBV19; the match to TRBD2 covers 8 bases. The sequencing input was peripheral blood. The CDR3 region has the DNA TGTGCCAGTAGTCCTCCCCTTTATAAGCGGGGGCTTAGCACAGATACGCAGTATTTT. Translation gives CASSPPLYKRGLSTDTQYF.